These T cell receptor beta chains were read from a single sample in a study of patients and donors after allogeneic stem cell transplantation. A single record per CDR3 protein comes from TCRdb applying MiXCR to the RT-PCR reads. The data contain about a million distinct CDR3 sequences, roughly 18% of them singletons. Sequencing was carried out using blood, either unsorted or a sorted T cell fraction (not recorded which). These receptors originate from a human donor who was either an allogeneic HSCT recipient or a stem cell or donor lymphocyte infusion donor (not recorded which). It is not recorded whose cells these are; they may come from a transplant donor. The CDR3 runs from the conserved cysteine through the conserved F or W. Fields, in order: clone size, V gene, J gene, D gene, CDR3 protein, CDR3 DNA. A D gene is named only where the DNA matches it firmly. Clone size is stated in some rows and not others, as once, few, many or a class when expanded.

clone size: .
V gene: TRBV20-1
J gene: TRBJ2-7
D gene: .
CDR3 protein: CSASYQNGLGSEQYF
CDR3 DNA: TGCAGTGCTAGTTATCAGAACGGGCTGGGCTCCGAGCAGTACTTC

clone size: .
V gene: TRBV6-5
J gene: TRBJ2-5
D gene: .
CDR3 protein: CASSYSRKQETQYF
CDR3 DNA: TGTGCCAGCAGTTATAGCAGGAAACAAGAGACCCAGTACTTC

clone size: .
V gene: TRBV6-2/TRBV6-3
J gene: TRBJ2-7
D gene: .
CDR3 protein: CASSTQGIILYEQYF
CDR3 DNA: TGTGCCAGCAGCACCCAGGGTATAATCCTCTACGAGCAGTACTTC

clone size: few
V gene: TRBV6-2/TRBV6-3
J gene: TRBJ2-5
D gene: TRBD2
CDR3 protein: CASSFPWTGGQETQYF
CDR3 DNA: TGTGCCAGCAGTTTCCCTTGGACGGGAGGGCAAGAGACCCAGTACTTC

clone size: few
V gene: TRBV7-2
J gene: TRBJ1-4
D gene: .
CDR3 protein: CASSLATDAWEKLFF
CDR3 DNA: TGTGCCAGCAGCTTAGCGACGGACGCGTGGGAAAAACTGTTTTTT

clone size: .
V gene: TRBV7-6
J gene: TRBJ2-7
D gene: .
CDR3 protein: CASSPRTEGEQYF
CDR3 DNA: TGTGCCAGCAGCCCCCGGACAGAAGGGGAGCAGTACTTC

clone size: .
V gene: TRBV2
J gene: TRBJ2-7
D gene: .
CDR3 protein: CASSERLAYRYEQYF
CDR3 DNA: TGTGCCAGCAGTGAAAGGCTAGCGTATCGGTACGAGCAGTACTTC

clone size: .
V gene: TRBV25-1
J gene: TRBJ1-5
D gene: .
CDR3 protein: CATSPEYSNQPQHF
CDR3 DNA: TGTGCCACATCACCGGAGTATAGCAATCAGCCCCAGCATTTT

clone size: .
V gene: TRBV7-2
J gene: TRBJ2-3
D gene: .
CDR3 protein: CASSLGKGLFTDTQYF
CDR3 DNA: TGTGCCAGCAGCTTAGGGAAGGGGCTTTTCACAGATACGCAGTATTTT

clone size: many
V gene: TRBV27
J gene: TRBJ1-5
D gene: .
CDR3 protein: CASSLVGYSNQPQHF
CDR3 DNA: TGTGCCAGCAGTTTGGTAGGGTATAGCAATCAGCCCCAGCATTTT